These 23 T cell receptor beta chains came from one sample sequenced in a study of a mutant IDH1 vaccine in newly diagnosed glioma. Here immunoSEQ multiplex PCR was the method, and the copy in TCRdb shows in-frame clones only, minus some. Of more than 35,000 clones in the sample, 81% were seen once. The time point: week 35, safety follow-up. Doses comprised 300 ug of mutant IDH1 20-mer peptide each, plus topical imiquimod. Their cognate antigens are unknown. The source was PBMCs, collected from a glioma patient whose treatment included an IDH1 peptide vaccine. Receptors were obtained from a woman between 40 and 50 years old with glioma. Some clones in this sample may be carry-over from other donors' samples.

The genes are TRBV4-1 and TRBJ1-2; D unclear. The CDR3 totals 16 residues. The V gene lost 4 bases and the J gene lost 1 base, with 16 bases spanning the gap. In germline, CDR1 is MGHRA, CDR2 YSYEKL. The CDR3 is CASSLQAKSVNYGYTF. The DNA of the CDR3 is TGCGCCAGCAGCCTCCAGGCAAAGTCGGTTAACTATGGCTACACCTTC.

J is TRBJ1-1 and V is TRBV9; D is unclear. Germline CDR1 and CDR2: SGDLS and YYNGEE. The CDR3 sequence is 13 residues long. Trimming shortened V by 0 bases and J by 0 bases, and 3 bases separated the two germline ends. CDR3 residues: CASSVEVNTEAFF. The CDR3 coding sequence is TGTGCCAGCAGCGTAGAGGTGAACACTGAAGCTTTCTTT.

CDR3 region: CSGTGVGTEAFF. For the CDR3, the DNA is TGCAGCGGTACAGGGGTAGGCACTGAAGCTTTCTTT. V gene TRBV29-1 combines with J gene TRBJ1-1, with 7 positions matching TRBD1. This CDR3 contains 12 residues. The V segment lost 7 bases and the J segment 4 bases; nucleotides outside the gene matches: 6. CDR1 and CDR2 from the germline V gene are SQVTM and ANQGSEA.

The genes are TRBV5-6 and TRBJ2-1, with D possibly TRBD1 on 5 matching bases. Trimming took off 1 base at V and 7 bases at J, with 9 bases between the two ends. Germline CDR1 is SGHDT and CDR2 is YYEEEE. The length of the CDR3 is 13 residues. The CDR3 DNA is TGTGCCAGCAGCTTGTCCAGGGCTAATGAGCAGTTCTTC. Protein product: CASSLSRANEQFF.

The CDR3 region has the DNA TGTGCCAGCTCTCTAGGACGAGCGCGTCACAATGAGCAGTTCTTC. Its translation is CASSLGRARHNEQFF. This chain links TRBV7-2 with TRBJ2-1; D is undetermined. Trimming took off 8 bases at V and 5 bases at J, with 19 bases between the two ends. The germline V gene has CDR1 SGHTA and CDR2 FQGNSA. CDR3 size: 15 residues.

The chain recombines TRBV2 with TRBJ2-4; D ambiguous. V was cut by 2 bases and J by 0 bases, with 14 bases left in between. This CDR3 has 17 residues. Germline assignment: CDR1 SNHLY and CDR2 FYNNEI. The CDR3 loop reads CASSEWPDQLAKNIQYF. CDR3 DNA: TGTGCCAGCAGTGAATGGCCAGACCAACTAGCCAAAAACATTCAGTACTTC.

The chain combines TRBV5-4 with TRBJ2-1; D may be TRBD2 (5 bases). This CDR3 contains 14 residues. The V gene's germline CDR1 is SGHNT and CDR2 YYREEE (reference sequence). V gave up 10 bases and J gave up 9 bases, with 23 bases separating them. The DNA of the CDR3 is TGTGCCTGCATGGGGTGGGGAGTAATAAGTGAGCAGTTCTTC. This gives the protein CACMGWGVISEQFF.

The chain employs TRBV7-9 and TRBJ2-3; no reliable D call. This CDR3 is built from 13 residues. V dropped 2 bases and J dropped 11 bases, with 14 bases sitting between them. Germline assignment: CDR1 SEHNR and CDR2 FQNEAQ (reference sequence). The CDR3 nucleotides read TGTGCCAGCAGCTTAACCCAGCCGACGGAGCAGTATTTT. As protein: CASSLTQPTEQYF.

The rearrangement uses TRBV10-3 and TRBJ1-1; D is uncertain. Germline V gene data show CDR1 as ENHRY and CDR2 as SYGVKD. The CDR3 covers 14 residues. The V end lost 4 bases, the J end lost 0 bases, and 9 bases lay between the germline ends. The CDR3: CAISAGFVNTEAFF. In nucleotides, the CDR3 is TGTGCCATCAGTGCGGGTTTCGTGAACACTGAAGCTTTCTTT.

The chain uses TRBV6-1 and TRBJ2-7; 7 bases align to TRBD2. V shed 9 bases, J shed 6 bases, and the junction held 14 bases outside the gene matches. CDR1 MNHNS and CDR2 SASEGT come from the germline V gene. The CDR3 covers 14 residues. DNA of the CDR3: TGTGCCAGTGGAGCCGGCGGGAGTGGGCGCGAGCAGTACTTC. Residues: CASGAGGSGREQYF.

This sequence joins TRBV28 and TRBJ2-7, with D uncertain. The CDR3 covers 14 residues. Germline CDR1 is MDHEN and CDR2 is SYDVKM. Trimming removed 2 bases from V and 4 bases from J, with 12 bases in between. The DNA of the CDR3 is TGTGCCAGCAGTTTAGATCCCGGTGGGTACGAGCAGTACTTC. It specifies CASSLDPGGYEQYF. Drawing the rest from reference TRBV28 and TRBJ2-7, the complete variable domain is DVKVTQSSRYLVKRTGEKVFLECVQDMDHENMFWYRQDPGLGLRLIYFSYDVKMKEKGDIPEGYSVSREKKERFSLILESASTNQTSMYLCASSLDPGGYEQYFGPGTRLTVT.

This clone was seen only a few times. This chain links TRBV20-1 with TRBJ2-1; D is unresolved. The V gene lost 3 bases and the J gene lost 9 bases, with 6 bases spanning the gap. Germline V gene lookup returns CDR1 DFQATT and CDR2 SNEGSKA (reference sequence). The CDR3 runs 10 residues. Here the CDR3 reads CSARGIEQFF. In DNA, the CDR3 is TGCAGTGCTAGGGGGATTGAGCAGTTCTTC.

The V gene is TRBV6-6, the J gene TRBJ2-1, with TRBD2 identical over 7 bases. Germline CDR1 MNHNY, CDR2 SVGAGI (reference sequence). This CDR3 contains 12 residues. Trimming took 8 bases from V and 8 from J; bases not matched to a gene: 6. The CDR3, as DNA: TGTGCCAGCGGCGGGAGAGGATATGAGCAGTTCTTC. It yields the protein CASGGRGYEQFF.

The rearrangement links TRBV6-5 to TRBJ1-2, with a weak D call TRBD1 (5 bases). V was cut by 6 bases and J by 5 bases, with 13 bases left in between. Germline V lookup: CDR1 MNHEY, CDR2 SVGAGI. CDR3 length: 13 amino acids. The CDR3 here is CASSDRGLYGYTF. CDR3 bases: TGTGCCAGCAGCGACCGGGGCCTTTATGGCTACACCTTC.

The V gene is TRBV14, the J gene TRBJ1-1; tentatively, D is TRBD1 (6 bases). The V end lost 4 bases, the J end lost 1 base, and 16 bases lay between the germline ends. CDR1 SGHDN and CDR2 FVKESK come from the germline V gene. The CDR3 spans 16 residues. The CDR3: CASSPPQGTGNTEAFF. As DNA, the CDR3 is TGTGCCAGCAGCCCCCCTCAGGGGACCGGGAACACTGAAGCTTTCTTT.

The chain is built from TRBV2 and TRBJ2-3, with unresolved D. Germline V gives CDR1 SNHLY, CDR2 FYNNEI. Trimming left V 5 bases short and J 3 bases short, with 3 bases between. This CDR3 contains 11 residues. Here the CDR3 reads CASSLTDTQYF. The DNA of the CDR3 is TGTGCCAGCAGTCTAACAGATACGCAGTATTTT.

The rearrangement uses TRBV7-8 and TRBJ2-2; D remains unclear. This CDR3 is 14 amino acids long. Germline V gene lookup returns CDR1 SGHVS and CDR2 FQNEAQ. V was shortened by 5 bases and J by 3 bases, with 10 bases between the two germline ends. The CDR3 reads CASSPGPHTGELFF. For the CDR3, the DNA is TGTGCCAGCAGCCCCGGGCCCCACACCGGGGAGCTGTTTTTT.

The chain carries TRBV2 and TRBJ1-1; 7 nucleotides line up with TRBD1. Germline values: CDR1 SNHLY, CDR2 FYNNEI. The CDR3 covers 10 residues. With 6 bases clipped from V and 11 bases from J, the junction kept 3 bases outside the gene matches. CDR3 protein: CASRGQTAFF. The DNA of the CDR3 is TGTGCCAGCAGGGGACAGACGGCTTTCTTT. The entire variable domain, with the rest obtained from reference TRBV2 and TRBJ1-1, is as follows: EPEVTQTPSHQVTQMGQEVILRCVPISNHLYFYWYRQILGQKVEFLVSFYNNEISEKSEIFDDQFSVERPDGSNFTLKIRSTKLEDSAMYFCASRGQTAFFGQGTRLTVV.

The CDR3 region has the DNA TGTGCCAGCAGCTTGGGCCGGGGACGGACTGAAGCTTTCTTT. Its translation: CASSLGRGRTEAFF. The chain is built from TRBV5-5 and TRBJ1-1; weak D call: TRBD1 (5 bases). V was cut by 0 bases and J by 5 bases, with 11 bases left in between. Germline V gives CDR1 SGHKS, CDR2 YYEKEE (reference sequence). The CDR3 length is 14 residues.

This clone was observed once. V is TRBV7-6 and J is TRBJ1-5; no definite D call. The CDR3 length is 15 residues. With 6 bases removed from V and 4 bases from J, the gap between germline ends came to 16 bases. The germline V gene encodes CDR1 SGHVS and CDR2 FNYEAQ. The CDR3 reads CASSPEVGTNQPQHF. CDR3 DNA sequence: TGTGCCAGCAGTCCAGAGGTCGGAACTAATCAGCCCCAGCATTTT.

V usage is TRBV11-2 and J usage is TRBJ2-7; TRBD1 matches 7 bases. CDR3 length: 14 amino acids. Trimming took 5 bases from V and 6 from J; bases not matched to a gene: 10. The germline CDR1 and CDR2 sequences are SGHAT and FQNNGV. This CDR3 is CASSPRINRGEQYF. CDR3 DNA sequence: TGTGCCAGCAGCCCTAGAATAAACAGGGGCGAGCAGTACTTC.

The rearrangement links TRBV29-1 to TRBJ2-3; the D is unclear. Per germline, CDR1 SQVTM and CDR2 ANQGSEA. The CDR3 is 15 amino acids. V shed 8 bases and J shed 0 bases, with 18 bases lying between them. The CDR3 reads CSSRRGFASTDTQYF. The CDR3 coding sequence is TGCAGCAGTCGGAGAGGTTTTGCCAGCACAGATACGCAGTATTTT.

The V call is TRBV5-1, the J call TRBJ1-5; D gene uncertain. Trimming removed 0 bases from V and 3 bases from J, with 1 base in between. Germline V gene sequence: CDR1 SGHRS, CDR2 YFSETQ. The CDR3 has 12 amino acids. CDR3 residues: CASSLDNQPQHF. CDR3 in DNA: TGCGCCAGCAGCTTGGACAATCAGCCCCAGCATTTT.